This T cell receptor (beta chain) was obtained from a study of OX40 agonist ivuxolimab in advanced cancers. Study summary: Partial responses were achieved by three patients, one with hepatocellular carcinoma and two with cutaneous melanoma.

Study-wide results and caveats: There were also nonresponders showing low normalized T-cell clonal expansion.

The ends lost 6 bases at V and 8 bases at J; junction bases unmatched: 8. From germline, CDR1 is MNHEY and CDR2 SVGAGI. The CDR3 contains 13 residues. Sequencing used immunoSEQ multiplex PCR; TCRdb keeps in-frame clones, though not all of them. The sample includes more than 100,000 clones, about nine tenths seen only once; the top ten take 0.9% to 1.2%. This clone came up once. Its cognate antigen is unknown. The sequencing used CD4+ or CD8+ T cells sorted from blood, collected in a trial of the OX40 agonist ivuxolimab. The chain couples TRBV6-5 to TRBJ1-2; 8 nucleotides line up with TRBD1. The TCR was taken from an adult with an advanced solid tumor such as melanoma, head and neck, liver or kidney cancer. CDR3 nucleotide sequence: TGTGCCAGCAGCCCGGACAGGGTGGTAGGCTACACCTTC. It translates to CASSPDRVVGYTF.